This T cell receptor (beta chain) stems from a study of shared clonotypes between healthy human individuals. Germline V gives CDR1 SNHLY, CDR2 FYNNEI. With 7 bases clipped from V and 4 bases from J, the junction kept 8 bases outside the gene matches. This CDR3 is 15 amino acids long. Some clones are missing from TCRdb's copy, which holds only in-frame ones; the method was immunoSEQ multiplex PCR. The sample yields some 800,000 clones, almost 95% seen once. Terminally differentiated effector memory CD45RA+ cells were left out of the naive CD8 fraction, which was CD45RO-negative and positively selected for CCR7. All donors were Caucasian adults living in Nashville, Tennessee.

The clonotype comes from a man between 25 and 39 years old in good health. This chain connects TRBV2 to TRBJ2-2; 8 bases match TRBD1. Sequenced material: naive CD8+ T cells sorted from blood. The CDR3 reads CASILTGGSTGELFF. The CDR3 DNA is TGTGCCAGCATTCTCACAGGGGGTAGCACCGGGGAGCTGTTTTTT.